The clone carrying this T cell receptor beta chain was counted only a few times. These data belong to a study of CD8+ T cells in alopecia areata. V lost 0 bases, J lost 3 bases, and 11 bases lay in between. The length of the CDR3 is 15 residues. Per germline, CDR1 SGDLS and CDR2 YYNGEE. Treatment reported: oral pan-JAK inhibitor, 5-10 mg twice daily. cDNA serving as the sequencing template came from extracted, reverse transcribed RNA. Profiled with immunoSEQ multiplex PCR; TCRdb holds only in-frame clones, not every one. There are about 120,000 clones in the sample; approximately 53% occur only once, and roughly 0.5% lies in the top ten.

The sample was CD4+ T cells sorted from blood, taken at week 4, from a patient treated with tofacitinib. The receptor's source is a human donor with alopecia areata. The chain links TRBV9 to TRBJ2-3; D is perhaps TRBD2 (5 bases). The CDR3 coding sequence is TGTGCCAGCAGCGTAGTTCCGGGGAAGACAGATACGCAGTATTTT. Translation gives CASSVVPGKTDTQYF.